Each of the 4 T cell receptor beta chains below was sequenced from the same sample in a study of T cell repertoires in cytomegalovirus infection (dated by TCRdb to about 2019). This sample was sequenced with an Illumina HiSeq 1500. The raw public data were reprocessed by TCRdb itself: fastp quality trimming at Q25, MiXCR clonotype calling, in-frame beta chains only. For every CDR3 protein sequence, its rows merge into one entry that carries the most common genes and DNA. In this sample the table shows around 740,000 distinct CDR3 sequences, 35% to 45% of which occur a single time. About 2.8% of the sample comes from the top ten. The material sequenced was PBMCs. The source is a human donor in good health (CMV status not recorded). Some clones in this sample may be carry-over from other donors' samples.

This clonotype was picked up many times. This chain connects TRBV7-8 to TRBJ2-3; D is possibly TRBD2 (5 bases). This CDR3 has 17 amino acids. V dropped 5 bases and J dropped 0 bases, with 18 bases sitting between them. Germline CDR1 SGHVS, CDR2 FQNEAQ. CDR3 sequence: CASSRFIPRTSTDTQYF. CDR3 bases: TGTGCCAGCAGCCGGTTCATCCCGCGGACTAGCACAGATACGCAGTATTTT.

The chain carries TRBV7-3 and TRBJ2-7, with 10 bases identical to TRBD1. The CDR3 loop spans 15 amino acids. In germline, CDR1 is SGHTA, CDR2 FQGTGA. With 5 bases clipped from V and 4 bases from J, the junction kept 8 bases outside the gene matches. For the CDR3, the DNA is TGTGCCAGCAGCCCGGGACAGGGGATTGGTTACGAGCAGTACTTC. It is translated as CASSPGQGIGYEQYF.

The table lists this clonotype with many counts. The chain combines TRBV28 with TRBJ1-2; unclear D gene. V dropped 6 bases and J dropped 1 base, with 3 bases sitting between them. In germline, CDR1 is MDHEN, CDR2 SYDVKM. The CDR3 runs to 11 residues. CDR3 amino acids: CASRGNYGYTF. CDR3 DNA sequence: TGTGCCAGCAGAGGTAACTATGGCTACACCTTC.

The chain joins TRBV30 to TRBJ1-1; TRBD1 might be the D (5 bases). Germline V gives CDR1 GTSNPN, CDR2 SVGIG (reference sequence). The CDR3 is 13 residues long. The V gene lost 0 bases and the J gene lost 5 bases, with 10 bases spanning the gap. CDR3 protein: CAWSVQGLTEAFF. The CDR3 DNA reads as TGTGCCTGGAGTGTGCAGGGTTTAACTGAAGCTTTCTTT.